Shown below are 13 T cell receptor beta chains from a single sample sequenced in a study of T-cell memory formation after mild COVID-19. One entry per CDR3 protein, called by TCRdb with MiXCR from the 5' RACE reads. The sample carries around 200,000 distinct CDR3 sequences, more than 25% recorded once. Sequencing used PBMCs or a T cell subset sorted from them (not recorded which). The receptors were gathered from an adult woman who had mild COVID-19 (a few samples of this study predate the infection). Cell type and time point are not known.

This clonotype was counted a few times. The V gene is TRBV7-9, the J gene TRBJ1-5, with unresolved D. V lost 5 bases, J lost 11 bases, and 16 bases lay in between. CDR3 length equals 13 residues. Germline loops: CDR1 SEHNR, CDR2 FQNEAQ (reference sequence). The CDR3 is CASSLDGNQAQHF. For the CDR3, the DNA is TGTGCCAGCAGCCTCGACGGGAACCAGGCCCAGCATTTT. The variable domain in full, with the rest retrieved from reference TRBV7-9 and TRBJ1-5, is DTGVSQNPRHKITKRGQNVTFRCDPISEHNRLYWYRQTLGQGPEFLTYFQNEAQLEKSRLLSDRFSAERPKGSFSTLEIQRTEQGDSAMYLCASSLDGNQAQHFGDGTRLSIL.

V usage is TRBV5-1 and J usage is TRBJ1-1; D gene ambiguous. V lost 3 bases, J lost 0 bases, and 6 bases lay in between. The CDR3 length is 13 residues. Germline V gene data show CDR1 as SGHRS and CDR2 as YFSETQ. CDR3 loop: CASSSEMNTEAFF. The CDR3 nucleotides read TGCGCCAGCAGCTCCGAGATGAACACTGAAGCTTTCTTT.

CDR3 coding DNA: TGTGCCAGCAGCCGGACTAGCGGGGGCATAGTGGAGACCCAGTACTTC. Translated: CASSRTSGGIVETQYF. The rearrangement joins TRBV14 to TRBJ2-5; TRBD2 agrees at 13 bases. The germline CDR1 and CDR2 sequences are SGHDN and FVKESK. V lost 4 bases to trimming and J lost 5 bases; unmatched junction nucleotides: 7. This CDR3 is 16 amino acids long.

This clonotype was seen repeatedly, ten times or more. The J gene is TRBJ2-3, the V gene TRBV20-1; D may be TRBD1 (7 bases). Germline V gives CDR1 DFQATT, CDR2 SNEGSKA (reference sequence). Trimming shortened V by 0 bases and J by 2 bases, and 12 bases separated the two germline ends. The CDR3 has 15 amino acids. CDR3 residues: CSARDRRGPTDTQYF. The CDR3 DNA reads TGCAGTGCTAGAGACCGGAGGGGGCCCACAGATACGCAGTATTTT.

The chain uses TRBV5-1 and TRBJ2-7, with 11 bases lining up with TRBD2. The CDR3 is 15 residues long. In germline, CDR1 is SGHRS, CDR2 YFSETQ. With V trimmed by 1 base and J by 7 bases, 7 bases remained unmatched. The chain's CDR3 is CASSLTSGSSWEQYF. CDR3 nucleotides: TGCGCCAGCAGCTTGACTAGCGGGAGTTCGTGGGAGCAGTACTTC.

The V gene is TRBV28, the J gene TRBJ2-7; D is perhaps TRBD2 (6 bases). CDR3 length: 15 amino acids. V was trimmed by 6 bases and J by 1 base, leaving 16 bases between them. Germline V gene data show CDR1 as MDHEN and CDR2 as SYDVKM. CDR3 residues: CASRSTRGGSYEQYF. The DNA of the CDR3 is TGTGCCAGCAGATCAACTAGAGGAGGGTCCTACGAGCAGTACTTC.

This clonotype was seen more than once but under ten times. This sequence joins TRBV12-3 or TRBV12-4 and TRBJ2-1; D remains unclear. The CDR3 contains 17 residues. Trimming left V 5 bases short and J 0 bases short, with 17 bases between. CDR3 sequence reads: CASSPRVAAISYNEQFF. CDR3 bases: TGTGCCAGCAGTCCCCGGGTAGCTGCTATCTCCTACAATGAGCAGTTCTTC.

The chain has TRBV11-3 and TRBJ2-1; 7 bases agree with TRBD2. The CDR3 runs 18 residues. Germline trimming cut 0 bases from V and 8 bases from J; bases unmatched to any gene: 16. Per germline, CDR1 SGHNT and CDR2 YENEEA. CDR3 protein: CASSLDRMGGSSVHEQFF. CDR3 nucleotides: TGTGCCAGCAGCTTAGATAGGATGGGGGGGAGTTCGGTCCATGAGCAGTTCTTC.

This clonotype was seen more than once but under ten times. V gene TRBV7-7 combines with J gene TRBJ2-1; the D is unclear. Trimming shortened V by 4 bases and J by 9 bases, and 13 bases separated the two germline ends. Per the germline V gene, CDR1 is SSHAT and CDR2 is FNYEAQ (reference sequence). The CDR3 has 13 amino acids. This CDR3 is CASSSEGITEQFF. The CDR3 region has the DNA TGTGCCAGCAGCTCCGAAGGGATAACTGAGCAGTTCTTC. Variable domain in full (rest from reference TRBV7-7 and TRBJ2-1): GAGVSQSPRYKVTKRGQDVTLRCDPISSHATLYWYQQALGQGPEFLTYFNYEAQPDKSGLPSDRFSAERPEGSISTLTIQRTEQRDSAMYRCASSSEGITEQFFGPGTRLTVL.

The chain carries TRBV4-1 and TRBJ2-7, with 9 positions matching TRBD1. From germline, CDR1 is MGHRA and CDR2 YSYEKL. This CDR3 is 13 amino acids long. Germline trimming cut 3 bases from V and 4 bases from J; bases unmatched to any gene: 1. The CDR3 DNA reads TGCGCCAGCAGCCACGACAGGGGGTACGAGCAGTACTTC. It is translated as CASSHDRGYEQYF.

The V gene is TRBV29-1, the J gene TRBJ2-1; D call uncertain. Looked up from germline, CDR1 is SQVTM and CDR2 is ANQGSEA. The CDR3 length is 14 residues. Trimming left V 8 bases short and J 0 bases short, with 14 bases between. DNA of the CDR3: TGCAGCAAGCGTGGGTGGAGCTCCTACAATGAGCAGTTCTTC. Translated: CSKRGWSSYNEQFF.

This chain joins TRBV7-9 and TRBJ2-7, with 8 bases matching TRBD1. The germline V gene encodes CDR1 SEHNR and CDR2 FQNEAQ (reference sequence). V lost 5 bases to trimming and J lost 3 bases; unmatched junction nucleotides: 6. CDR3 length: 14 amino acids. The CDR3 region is CASSVGQEDYEQYF. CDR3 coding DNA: TGTGCCAGCAGCGTGGGACAGGAGGACTACGAGCAGTACTTC.

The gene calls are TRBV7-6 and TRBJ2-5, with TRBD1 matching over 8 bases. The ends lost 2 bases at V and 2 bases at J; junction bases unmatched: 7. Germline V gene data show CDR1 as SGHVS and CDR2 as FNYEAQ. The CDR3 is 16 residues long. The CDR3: CASSLPWTGIQETQYF. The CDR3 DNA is TGTGCCAGCAGCTTACCCTGGACAGGGATTCAAGAGACCCAGTACTTC. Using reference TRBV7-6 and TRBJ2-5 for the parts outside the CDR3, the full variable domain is GAGVSQSPRYKVTKRGQDVALRCDPISGHVSLYWYRQALGQGPEFLTYFNYEAQQDKSGLPNDRFSAERPEGSISTLTIQRTEQRDSAMYRCASSLPWTGIQETQYFGPGTRLLVL.